Detailed here is one T cell receptor (beta chain). Its target is not known. This specimen comes from a study of blood T cells in healthy people across ages. Study results and caveats: In long-lived donors, naive CD4+ cell counts and diversity exceeded those of aged donors.

The CDR3 is 13 residues long. With 6 bases removed from V and 9 bases from J, the gap between germline ends came to 15 bases. Germline V gives CDR1 DFQATT, CDR2 SNEGSKA (reference sequence). The use of a sample-barcoded 5' primer and a J-beta primer mix characterized a second PCR of about 7 to 12 cycles. TCRdb analysed the 5' RACE reads with MiXCR anew, one entry per CDR3 protein. The sample lists about 770,000 distinct CDR3 sequences; under 45% were seen once. The rearrangement joins TRBV20-1 to TRBJ1-6; D is unresolved. The source of this sequence is a man in his sixties in good health. The sample comprised blood. The CDR3 loop is CSATEGAGSPLHF. CDR3 DNA: TGCAGTGCCACTGAAGGCGCTGGTTCACCCCTCCACTTT.